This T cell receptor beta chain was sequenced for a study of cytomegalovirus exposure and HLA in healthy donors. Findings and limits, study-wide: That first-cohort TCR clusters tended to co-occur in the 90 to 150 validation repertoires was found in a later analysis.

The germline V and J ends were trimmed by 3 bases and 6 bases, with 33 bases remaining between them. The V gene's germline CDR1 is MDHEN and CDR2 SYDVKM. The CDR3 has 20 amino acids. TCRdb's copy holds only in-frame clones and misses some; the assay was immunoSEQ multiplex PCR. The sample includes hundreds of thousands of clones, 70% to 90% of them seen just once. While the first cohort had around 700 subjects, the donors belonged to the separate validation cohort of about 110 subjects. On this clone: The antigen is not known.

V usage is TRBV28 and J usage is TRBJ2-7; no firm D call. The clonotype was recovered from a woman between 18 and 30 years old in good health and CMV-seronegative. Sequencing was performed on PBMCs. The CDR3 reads CASSFPAVTRRRSVTTEQYF. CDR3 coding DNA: TGTGCCAGCAGTTTTCCCGCTGTGACCCGACGAAGGAGTGTGACCACCGAGCAGTACTTC.